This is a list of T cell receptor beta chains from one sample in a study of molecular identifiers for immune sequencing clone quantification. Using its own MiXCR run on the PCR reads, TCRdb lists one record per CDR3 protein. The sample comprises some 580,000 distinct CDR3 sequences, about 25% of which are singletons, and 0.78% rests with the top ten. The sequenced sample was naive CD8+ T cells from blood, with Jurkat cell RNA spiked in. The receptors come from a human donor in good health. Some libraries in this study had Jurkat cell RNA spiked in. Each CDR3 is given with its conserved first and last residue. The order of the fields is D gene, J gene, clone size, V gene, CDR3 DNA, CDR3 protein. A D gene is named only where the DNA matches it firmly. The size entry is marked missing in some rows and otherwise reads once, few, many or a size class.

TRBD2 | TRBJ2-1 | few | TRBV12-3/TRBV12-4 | TGTGCCAGCAGTTTCTATAGCGGGGGACCCAATGAGCAGTTCTTC | CASSFYSGGPNEQFF
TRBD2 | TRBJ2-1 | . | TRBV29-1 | TGCAGCGCTCGGACTAGCGGGATTTACAATGGGCAGTTCTTC | CSARTSGIYNGQFF
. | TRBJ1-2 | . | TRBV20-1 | TGCAGTGAAGTCCGGACACAACCCCCCTATGATGGCTACACCTTC | CSEVRTQPPYDGYTF
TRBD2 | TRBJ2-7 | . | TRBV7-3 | TGTGCCAGCAGCTCGGGGACTAGCGTTGGCGAGCAGTACTTC | CASSSGTSVGEQYF
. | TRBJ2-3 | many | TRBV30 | TGTGCCTGGAGTGGTATTTCCAACACAGATACGCAGTATTTT | CAWSGISNTDTQYF
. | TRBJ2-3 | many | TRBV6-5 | TGTGCCAGCACCCCAGGGCACAGCAGCACAGATACGCAGTATTTT | CASTPGHSSTDTQYF
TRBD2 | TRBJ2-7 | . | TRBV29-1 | TGCAGCGTTGAGGGGACTAGCGGAACCTACGAGCAGTACTTC | CSVEGTSGTYEQYF
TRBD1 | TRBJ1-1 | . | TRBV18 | TGTGCCAGCTCACCAATATCGACAGGGCCGAACACTGAAGCTTTCTTT | CASSPISTGPNTEAFF
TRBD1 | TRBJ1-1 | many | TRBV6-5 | TGTGCCAGCAGTTACCCGACAGGGGGCGAGGCTTTCTTT | CASSYPTGGEAFF
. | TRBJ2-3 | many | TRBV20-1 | TGCAGTGCTAGAGAAAACGACAGGAGCCTTTTCACAGATACGCAGTATTTT | CSARENDRSLFTDTQYF
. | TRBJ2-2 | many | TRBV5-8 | TGTGCCAGCAGCTTTTTGGACAGAGACACCGGGGAGCTGTTTTTT | CASSFLDRDTGELFF
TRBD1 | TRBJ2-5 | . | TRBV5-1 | TGCGCCAGCAGCCACCTACAGGGGGGTTTAGGGGAGACCCAGTACTTC | CASSHLQGGLGETQYF
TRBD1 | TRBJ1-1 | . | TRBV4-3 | TGCGCCCGCAGCCACGCCACAGGGGGTACTGAAGCTTTCTTT | CARSHATGGTEAFF
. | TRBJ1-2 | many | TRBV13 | TGTGCCAGCAGCTTAGGCGGAAAAGAAAACTATGGCTACACCTTC | CASSLGGKENYGYTF
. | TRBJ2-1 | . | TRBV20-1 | TGCAGTGTGGGCGTGAGGGTTTCCTACAATGAGCAGTTCTTC | CSVGVRVSYNEQFF
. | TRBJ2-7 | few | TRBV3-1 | TGTGCCAGCAGCCAGGTAGGACCAGCCAACTACGAGCAGTACTTC | CASSQVGPANYEQYF
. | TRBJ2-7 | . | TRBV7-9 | TGTGCCAGCAGCGCGACAGACTACGAGCAGTACTTC | CASSATDYEQYF
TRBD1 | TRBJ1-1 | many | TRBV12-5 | TGTGCTAGTGGTTCCGGGACAGGGGGGCAAGCTTTCTTT | CASGSGTGGQAFF
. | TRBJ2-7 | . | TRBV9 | TGTGCCAGCAGCGTAGGGGCAAACTACGAGCAGTACTTC | CASSVGANYEQYF
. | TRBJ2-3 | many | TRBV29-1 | TGCAGCGCGGGGGAGTTCGATACGCAGTATTTT | CSAGEFDTQYF
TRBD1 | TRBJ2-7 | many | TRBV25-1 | TGTGCCAGCAGTGAGACGGGACAGGGGAACGAGCAGTACTTC | CASSETGQGNEQYF
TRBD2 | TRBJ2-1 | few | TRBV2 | TGTGCCAGCAGTGGCCCGGGACTAGCGGGAGAGTTGAGCTCCTACAATGAGCAGTTCTTC | CASSGPGLAGELSSYNEQFF
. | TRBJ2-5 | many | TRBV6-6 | TGTGCCAGCAGTTACTCGACACCGTACCAAGAGACCCAGTACTTC | CASSYSTPYQETQYF
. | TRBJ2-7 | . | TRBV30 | TGTGCCTGGAGTGGGGCCGGCTACGAGCAGTACTTC | CAWSGAGYEQYF
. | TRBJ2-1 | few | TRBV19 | TGTGCCAGTAGTTGGGACAAGCAGAATGAGCAGTTCTTC | CASSWDKQNEQFF
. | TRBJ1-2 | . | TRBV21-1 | TGTGCCAGCAGCAGTCACCCCATGGACAGGGGCAACTACACCTTC | CASSSHPMDRGNYTF
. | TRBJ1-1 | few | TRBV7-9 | TGTGCCAGCAGCTCGGACAGCTTAAGGAACACTGAAGCTTTCTTT | CASSSDSLRNTEAFF
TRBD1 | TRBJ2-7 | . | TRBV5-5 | TGTGCCAGCAGCTTGCACAGGGGTGGATACGAGCAGTACTTC | CASSLHRGGYEQYF
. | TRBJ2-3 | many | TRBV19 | TGTGCCAGTAGTACCCGCCCTAAAGATACGCAGTATTTT | CASSTRPKDTQYF
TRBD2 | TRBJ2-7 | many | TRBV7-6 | TGTGCCAGCAGCTACACTAGCGGGGTGACCTACGAGCAGTACTTC | CASSYTSGVTYEQYF
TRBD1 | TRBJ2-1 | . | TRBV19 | TGTGCCAGTAGTATGGCAGGGGGCGTCGGAAATGAGCAGTTCTTC | CASSMAGGVGNEQFF
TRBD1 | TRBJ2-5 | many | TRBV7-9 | TGTGCCAGCAGCTCCTGGACAGGGGAGACCCAGTACTTC | CASSSWTGETQYF
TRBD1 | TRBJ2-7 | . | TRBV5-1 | TGCGCCAGCAGCTCGGACAGGGTGTGGCCCTACGAGCAGTACTTC | CASSSDRVWPYEQYF
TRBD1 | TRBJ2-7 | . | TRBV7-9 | TGTGCCAGCAGCGGGACAGGGGCTAGAGAGCAGCACTTC | CASSGTGAREQHF
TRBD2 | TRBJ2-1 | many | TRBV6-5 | TGTGCCAGCAGATACACTAGCGGGAGTAGTGAGCAGTTCTTC | CASRYTSGSSEQFF
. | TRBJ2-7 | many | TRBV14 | TGTGCCAGCAGCCAAGAAGTAGGCACCTCCTACGAGCAGTACTTC | CASSQEVGTSYEQYF
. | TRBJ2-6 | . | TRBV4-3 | TGCGCCAGCAGCCAACAACCTTCTTTCGGGGTTGGGGCCAACGTCCTGACTTTC | CASSQQPSFGVGANVLTF
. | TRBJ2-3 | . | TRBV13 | TGTGCCAGCAGCTTAGGATACATAGATACGCAGTATTTT | CASSLGYIDTQYF
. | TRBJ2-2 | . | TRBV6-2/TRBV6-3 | TGTGCCAGCAGTTATACTAAGGAGCTGTTTTTT | CASSYTKELFF
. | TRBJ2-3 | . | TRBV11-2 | TGTGCCAGCTCGAGCACAGATACGCAGTGTTTT | CASSSTDTQCF
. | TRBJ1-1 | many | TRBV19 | TGTGCCAGTAGTATCGATCGCGGGACCCCTGTAGCTTTCTTT | CASSIDRGTPVAFF
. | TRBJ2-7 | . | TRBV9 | TGTGCCAGCAGCCCGATTGGTGGGGGTGAGTACGAGCAGCACTTC | CASSPIGGGEYEQHF
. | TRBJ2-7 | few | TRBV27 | TGTGCCAGCAGTCCACAGGGACTCTCCTACGAGCAGTACTTC | CASSPQGLSYEQYF
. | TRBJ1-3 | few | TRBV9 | TGTGCCAGCAGCGGGTTGAACTCTGGAAACACCATATATTTT | CASSGLNSGNTIYF
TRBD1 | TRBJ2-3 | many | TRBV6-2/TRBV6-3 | TGTGCCAGCAGTCCAGGACAGGGAGCCTACACAGATACGCAGTATTTT | CASSPGQGAYTDTQYF
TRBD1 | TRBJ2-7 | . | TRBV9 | TGTGCCAGCAGCGTAGTGACAGGGGGCGAGCAGTACTTC | CASSVVTGGEQYF
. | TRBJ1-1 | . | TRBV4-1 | TGCGCCAGCAGCCAAGGGGGAGCGAACACTGAAGCTTTCTTT | CASSQGGANTEAFF
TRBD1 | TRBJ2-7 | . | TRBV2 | TGTGCCAGCACTAGCACAGGGGCCTCCTACGAGCAGTACTTC | CASTSTGASYEQYF
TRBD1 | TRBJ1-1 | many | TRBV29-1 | TGCAGCGTGGGGGGACAGGGAGGCACTGAAGCTTTCTTT | CSVGGQGGTEAFF
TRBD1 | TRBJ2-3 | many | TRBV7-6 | TGTGCCAGCAGCTTCGGACAGGGTGACGATACGCAGTATTTT | CASSFGQGDDTQYF
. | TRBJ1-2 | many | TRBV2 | TGTGCCAGCAGTGTGCGGACGGATACGATTAACTATGGCTACACCTTC | CASSVRTDTINYGYTF
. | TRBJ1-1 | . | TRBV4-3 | TGCGCCAGCAGCCAAGCGGAGGACAGTCGGCTGAACACTGAAGCTTTCTTT | CASSQAEDSRLNTEAFF
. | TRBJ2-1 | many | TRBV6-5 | TGTGCCAGCAGACTCCTAGCGCCCGCCTACAATGAGCAGTTCTTC | CASRLLAPAYNEQFF
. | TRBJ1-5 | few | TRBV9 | TGTGCCAGCAGCGTAGGGTTTAGCAATCAGCCCCAGCATTTT | CASSVGFSNQPQHF
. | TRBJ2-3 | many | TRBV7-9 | TGTGCCAGCAGCCCAGGACCGAGGGCAGATACGCAGTATTTT | CASSPGPRADTQYF
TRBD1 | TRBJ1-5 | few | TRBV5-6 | TGTGCCAGCAGCTTCCGGGACAGGGGGCATGGGAGCAATCAGCCCCAGCATTTT | CASSFRDRGHGSNQPQHF
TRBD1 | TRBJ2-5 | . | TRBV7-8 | TGTGCCAGCAGCGCCGGGACAGGGCGGGGGGAGACCCAGTACTTC | CASSAGTGRGETQYF
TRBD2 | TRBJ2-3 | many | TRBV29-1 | TGCAGCGTTGAAGCTGCGGGGGGCCCTATAGATACGCAGTATTTT | CSVEAAGGPIDTQYF
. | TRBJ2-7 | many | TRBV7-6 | TGTGCCAGCAGTAGGGACACGTCCTACGAGCAGTACTTC | CASSRDTSYEQYF
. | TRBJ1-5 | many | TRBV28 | TGTGCCAGCAGTTGGACTAGGGATCAGCCCCAGCATTTT | CASSWTRDQPQHF